This T cell receptor (beta chain) is from a study of human T cells and chemical hapten exposure. Looking at the study overall: The variation in per-sample TCR yields arose mainly from small differences in pooled library volumes.

Time point here: pre-sensitization, week 0. Sample treatment: therapeutic diphenylcyclopropenone sensitization with weekly scalp DPC. In TCRdb, the RACE reads were re-called with MiXCR into one record per CDR3 protein. The sample holds under 400,000 distinct CDR3 sequences, around 5.5% seen once. Germline V gene data show CDR1 as LGHDT and CDR2 as YNNKEL (reference sequence). The CDR3 consists of 17 residues. V trimming: 5 bases; J trimming: 5 bases; junction bases outside the gene matches: 7. This clonotype was recorded at least ten times. The receptor was derived from a woman in her forties or fifties with alopecia areata. Some clones in this sample may be carry-over from other donors' samples. Sequencing was performed on whole blood, taken in connection with sensitization to the hapten diphenylcyclopropenone (DPC). The chain combines TRBV3-1 with TRBJ2-3; 16 positions match TRBD2. This CDR3 is CASSIGTSGRAGDTQYF. CDR3 in DNA: TGTGCCAGCAGCATCGGGACTAGCGGGAGGGCCGGAGATACGCAGTATTTT.